This T cell receptor beta chain was identified during a study of blood T cell repertoires in COVID-19. Across the study: Specimens from acute and convalescent COVID-19 originated in the United States, Italy and Spain. T cells, B-cell-depleted T cells, or PBMCs provided the cDNA or gDNA that served as material.

Original analysis: How many nucleated cells were present was estimated from reference gene primer amplification. Libraries were prepared by immunoSEQ multiplex PCR; TCRdb keeps only in-frame clonotypes and omits some of them. That table gives V, J and clone size, and the DNA gave D and trimming. This table holds 200,000 or so clones, just under 85% found once. Cohorts were determined from participant-reported clinical history. The CDR3 has 16 amino acids. The TCR was taken from a woman between 40 and 50 years old with acute COVID-19. Specimen: PBMCs or T cells enriched from blood (not recorded which). The V call is TRBV21-1, the J call TRBJ1-1; the table's D gene call, TRBD1, was not cross checked with the DNA. TRBV21-1 is marked as a pseudogene. The chain's CDR3 is CASSQKRQDRAQLAFF. DNA for the CDR3: TGTGCCAGCAGCCAGAAACGACAGGACCGAGCTCAATTGGCTTTCTTT.